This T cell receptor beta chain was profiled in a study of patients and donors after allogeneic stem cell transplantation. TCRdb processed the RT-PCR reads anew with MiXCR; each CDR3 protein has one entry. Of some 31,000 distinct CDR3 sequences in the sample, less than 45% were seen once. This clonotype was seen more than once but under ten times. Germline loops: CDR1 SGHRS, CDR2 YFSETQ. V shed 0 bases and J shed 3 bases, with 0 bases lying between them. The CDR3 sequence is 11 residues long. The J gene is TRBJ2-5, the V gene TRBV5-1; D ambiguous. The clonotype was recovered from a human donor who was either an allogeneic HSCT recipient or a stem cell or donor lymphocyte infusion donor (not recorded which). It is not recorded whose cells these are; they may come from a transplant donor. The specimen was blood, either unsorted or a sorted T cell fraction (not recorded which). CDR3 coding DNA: TGCGCCAGCAGCTTGGAAGAGACCCAGTACTTC. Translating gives CASSLEETQYF.